The clone carrying this TCR beta chain showed up just once. Its matching antigen is unknown. Using immunoSEQ multiplex PCR, the repertoire was profiled, and TCRdb retains in-frame clones only, with some absent. The table includes a few thousand clones, roughly 70% detected once. The sample belongs to a study of radiation and T cells in renal cell carcinoma. Study results and limitations: Compared with controls, irradiated tumors had more, larger dominant CDR3 motifs.

Documented treatment: treatment-naive control, cytoreductive nephrectomy. Germline lookup yields CDR1 SQVTM and CDR2 ANQGSEA. The CDR3 runs 15 residues. V shed 1 base and J 3 bases; nucleotides not matched to a gene: 7. The input for sequencing was tumor tissue, taken from a patient whose treatment was nephrectomy without radiotherapy. This TCR came from a man in his fifties or sixties with renal cell carcinoma. The gene calls are TRBV29-1 and TRBJ2-7; the match to TRBD2 covers 9 bases. The CDR3 sequence: CSVEGVSGRNYEQYF. The CDR3 region has the DNA TGCAGCGTTGAAGGAGTTAGCGGGAGAAACTACGAGCAGTACTTC.